These 20 T cell receptor beta chains share one sample of origin, sequenced in a study of control samples from healthy donors and cancer patients. TCRdb's table, derived via immunoSEQ multiplex PCR, lists solely in-frame clones and lacks some. The table has about 160,000 clones, over 85% seen once. Sequencing was done on a sample of blood. The receptors here all came from a man aged 18 to 30 in good health.

The table lists this clone with a count of one. The chain joins TRBV2 to TRBJ1-2; 8 bases align to TRBD1. The CDR3 runs to 16 residues. The J segment lost 6 bases and the V segment lost 5 bases, leaving 14 bases of the junction unmatched. Germline CDR1 is SNHLY and CDR2 is FYNNEI. CDR3 amino acids: CASSTYWGQGADGYTF. In DNA form, the CDR3 reads TGTGCCAGCAGTACTTATTGGGGGCAGGGGGCGGATGGCTACACCTTC.

This clone was detected only a few times. Other nucleotide sequences from this sample produce the same CDR3. The chain joins TRBV5-1 to TRBJ2-7; D possibly corresponds to TRBD2 (6 bases). The CDR3 spans 14 residues. In germline, CDR1 is SGHRS, CDR2 YFSETQ. Trimming stripped 0 bases from V and 2 bases from J, with 9 bases between. The CDR3 nucleotides read TGCGCCAGCAGCTTGGAGGCGGGAACCTACGAGCAGTACTTC. It translates to CASSLEAGTYEQYF.

The chain uses TRBV6-1 and TRBJ1-2, with 8 bases fitting TRBD1. In germline, CDR1 is MNHNS, CDR2 SASEGT. Trimming at V came to 2 bases and at J to 8 bases, leaving 10 bases not matched to a gene. The CDR3 length is 15 residues. Here the CDR3 reads CASSEWQGALGGYTF. For the CDR3, the DNA is TGTGCCAGCAGTGAATGGCAGGGGGCTCTAGGGGGCTACACCTTC.

This sequence joins TRBV11-3 and TRBJ2-2; 12 bases line up with TRBD2. Looked up from germline, CDR1 is SGHNT and CDR2 is YENEEA. This CDR3 has 18 amino acids. J lost 4 bases, V lost 1 base, and 7 bases had no gene match. CDR3 coding DNA: TGTGCCAGCAGCTTAGGACTAGCGGGAGTGGGGGGCACCGGGGAGCTGTTTTTT. It specifies CASSLGLAGVGGTGELFF.

The chain links TRBV7-3 to TRBJ2-1; 9 bases line up with TRBD2. Germline loops: CDR1 SGHTA, CDR2 FQGTGA. J lost 2 bases, V lost 2 bases, and 7 bases had no gene match. The CDR3 is 17 residues long. The CDR3 DNA reads as TGTGCCAGCAGCTTAGCGTCTAGCGGGGCCGCCTACAATGAGCAGTTCTTC. Protein sequence: CASSLASSGAAYNEQFF.

This clone came up once. The V and J genes are TRBV6-5 and TRBJ2-5; tentatively, D is TRBD1 (5 bases). Germline CDR1 is MNHEY and CDR2 is SVGAGI. Trimming stripped 6 bases from V and 5 bases from J, with 13 bases between. The CDR3 is made up of 13 amino acids. This chain's CDR3 is CASSRFRVETQYF. In DNA form, the CDR3 reads TGTGCCAGCAGCCGCTTCAGGGTCGAGACCCAGTACTTC.

The chain uses TRBV9 and TRBJ2-1; the D gene could be TRBD1 or TRBD2 (5 bases each). Trimming removed 3 bases from V and 0 bases from J, with 10 bases in between. Germline CDR1 and CDR2: SGDLS and YYNGEE. CDR3 length: 15 residues. The CDR3 DNA is TGTGCCAGCAGCGGGGCCGGGGCCTCCTACAATGAGCAGTTCTTC. It encodes CASSGAGASYNEQFF.

The table lists this clone with a count of one. This chain connects TRBV30 to TRBJ1-4; no clear D gene. CDR3 length: 16 residues. V lost 0 bases and J lost 0, with 11 bases in between. CDR1 is GTSNPN, CDR2 SVGIG, per germline (reference sequence). This chain's CDR3 is CAWSVLETATNEKLFF. Written as DNA, the CDR3 is TGTGCCTGGAGTGTTCTGGAAACTGCAACTAATGAAAAACTGTTTTTT.

V gene TRBV7-9 combines with J gene TRBJ1-2; D remains unclear. In germline, CDR1 is SEHNR, CDR2 FQNEAQ (reference sequence). The length of the CDR3 is 12 residues. Between the trimmed V and J ends, which lost 2 bases and 10 bases, there was a span of 11 bases. The chain's CDR3 is CASSLYSSPYTF. DNA of the CDR3: TGTGCCAGCAGCTTATATTCTTCGCCCTACACCTTC.

CDR3 DNA sequence: TGTGCCAGCAGCCCCCTAGGGGTTAACTATGGCTACACCTTC. Protein product: CASSPLGVNYGYTF. The J gene is TRBJ1-2, the V gene TRBV11-2; the D gene is possibly TRBD1 (5 bases). Trimming removed 5 bases from V and 1 base from J, with 11 bases in between. Germline CDR1 reads SGHAT; CDR2 reads FQNNGV. The CDR3 has 14 amino acids.

This chain uses TRBV29-1 with TRBJ2-1; D gene unclear. CDR1 is SQVTM and CDR2 is ANQGSEA in the germline V gene. The CDR3 length is 14 residues. V was clipped by 2 bases and J by 6 bases, with 14 bases between them. The DNA of the CDR3 is TGCAGCGTTGAAATAGCAGGTACCCTCAATGAGCAGTTCTTC. It codes for CSVEIAGTLNEQFF.

The genes are TRBV5-3 and TRBJ1-1, with TRBD1 as a possible D gene (6 bases). TRBV5-3 is given ORF status, its function remaining uncertain. The length of the CDR3 is 15 residues. Deletions cut 5 bases from V and 0 bases from J, with 14 bases between. CDR3 amino acids: CARRQEGEMNTEAFF. CDR3 in DNA: TGTGCCAGAAGGCAGGAGGGGGAGATGAACACTGAAGCTTTCTTT.

The rearrangement joins TRBV7-2 to TRBJ2-3; D uncertain. The CDR3 is made up of 13 amino acids. Germline V gene data show CDR1 as SGHTA and CDR2 as FQGNSA. V was pared by 5 bases and J by 14 bases, with 20 bases between. CDR3 region: CASSIAPPSRGYF. CDR3 nucleotide sequence: TGTGCCAGCAGCATCGCCCCCCCGTCACGCGGGTATTTT.

The chain links TRBV4-2 to TRBJ1-5, with D unresolved. V was cut by 0 bases and J by 1 base, with 7 bases left in between. This CDR3 is built from 15 residues. CDR1 is LGHNA and CDR2 is YNFKEQ in the germline V gene. The CDR3 protein is CASSQDQNSNQPQHF. The DNA of the CDR3 is TGTGCCAGCAGCCAAGATCAGAACAGCAATCAGCCCCAGCATTTT.

This chain joins TRBV28 and TRBJ2-1; tentative D call: TRBD2 (6 bases). Trimming took off 6 bases at V and 10 bases at J, with 7 bases between the two ends. The CDR3 consists of 10 residues. The germline V gene has CDR1 MDHEN and CDR2 SYDVKM. CDR3 loop: CASRAGEQFF. The CDR3 DNA reads TGTGCCAGCAGGGCGGGGGAGCAGTTCTTC.

The chain joins TRBV4-2 to TRBJ1-5; the D gene is possibly TRBD1 (6 bases). Deletions cut 0 bases from V and 6 bases from J, with 12 bases between. This CDR3 region has 15 residues. Per germline, CDR1 LGHNA and CDR2 YNFKEQ. CDR3 protein: CASSQDLGGRQPQHF. For the CDR3, the DNA is TGTGCCAGCAGCCAAGATCTGGGGGGCCGTCAGCCCCAGCATTTT.

J is TRBJ1-4 and V is TRBV27; D gene uncertain. This CDR3 spans 16 amino acids. Germline loops: CDR1 MNHEY, CDR2 SMNVEV (reference sequence). The V gene lost 5 bases and the J gene lost 7 bases, with 20 bases spanning the gap. In nucleotides, the CDR3 is TGTGCCAGCAGTCCCCACGGGAGCGGGGATCCTGAAAAACTGTTTTTT. Protein sequence: CASSPHGSGDPEKLFF.

The rearrangement links TRBV6-5 to TRBJ2-7; D remains ambiguous. Germline lookup yields CDR1 MNHEY and CDR2 SVGAGI. CDR3 length: 13 amino acids. V was clipped by 2 bases and J by 4 bases, with 9 bases between them. CDR3 sequence reads: CASSYPDGYEQYF. Here the CDR3 DNA reads TGTGCCAGCAGTTACCCCGACGGGTACGAGCAGTACTTC.

The rearrangement links TRBV28 to TRBJ1-3; TRBD1 matches 7 bases. V was clipped by 3 bases and J by 0 bases; unmatched bases: 5. In germline, CDR1 is MDHEN, CDR2 SYDVKM. The CDR3 extends over 16 amino acids. CDR3 nucleotides: TGTGCCAGCAGTTTTCTGGACAGGACCTCTGGAAACACCATATATTTT. It specifies CASSFLDRTSGNTIYF.

V usage is TRBV4-1 and J usage is TRBJ1-5; 9 bases fit TRBD1. The germline gives CDR1 MGHRA, CDR2 YSYEKL. Losses at the gene ends were 4 bases for V and 8 bases for J; bases not matched to a gene: 3. This CDR3 is built from 13 residues. CDR3 DNA: TGCGCCAGCAGCCTTACAGGGGGCGAGCCCCAGCATTTT. It specifies CASSLTGGEPQHF.